This T cell receptor (beta chain) was sequenced for a study of cytomegalovirus exposure and HLA in healthy donors. About the study: The 130 or so validation repertoires and the approximately 700 first-cohort repertoires shared a platform, a later analysis reported. General study results and limits: Associated with cytomegalovirus, according to the listing, were 150 to 200 TCR beta chains.

On this clone: Antigen specificity is unknown.

Trimming removed 0 bases at V and 3 bases at J, with 21 bases between. Per germline, CDR1 MGHRA and CDR2 YSYEKL. The CDR3 consists of 18 residues. The validation cohort, a group of 130 or so subjects, included the donors and was separate from the roughly 700-subject first cohort. This table comes from immunoSEQ multiplex PCR, and its TCRdb copy is limited to in-frame clones, with some not included. The sample records 47,000 or so clones, approximately 90% being singletons. This chain links TRBV4-1 with TRBJ2-7, with D perhaps matching TRBD2 (6 bases). The specimen was PBMCs. The origin of this receptor is a man in his late teens or twenties in good health and CMV-seronegative. The CDR3 reads CASSQDPPQSGGYYEQYF. CDR3 nucleotides: TGCGCCAGCAGCCAAGATCCACCCCAAAGTGGAGGGTACTACGAGCAGTACTTC.